This TCR beta chain came from a study of cytomegalovirus exposure and HLA in healthy donors. On the study more broadly: Later, an analysis reported that the 95 to 150 validation repertoires had used the same platform as the approximately 720 first-cohort repertoires.

The donors were part of the validation cohort, which consisted of under 150 subjects and was separate from the first cohort of 670 or so subjects. The CDR3 contains 19 residues. Germline CDR1 reads LGHNA; CDR2 reads YNFKEQ. V lost 0 bases, J lost 0 bases, and 10 bases stayed unmatched. This table comes from immunoSEQ multiplex PCR, and its TCRdb copy is limited to in-frame clones, with some not included. The sample yields 71,000 or so clones, 94% seen once. Comments on this clone: Its antigen is as yet unknown.

Study-level findings and limits: In vitro testing confirmed three CMV-associated chains as specific for CMV antigens. Most sequenced TCRs were rare (though some public TCRs occurred in many donors).

The TCR originated in a woman younger than 35 in good health and CMV-seropositive. This rearrangement joins TRBV4-2 to TRBJ2-3; 9 bases line up with TRBD1. The specimen sequenced was PBMCs. Here the CDR3 reads CASSQDRPGQGISTDTQYF. CDR3 bases: TGTGCCAGCAGCCAAGATAGGCCCGGACAGGGGATCAGCACAGATACGCAGTATTTT.